One T cell receptor (beta chain) is described in this entry. The data were produced by immunoSEQ multiplex PCR, yet TCRdb's version contains in-frame clones alone and is incomplete. Found here are 550,000 to 800,000 clones, 90% of them singletons; the top ten hold about a third. This sample stems from a study of shared clonotypes between healthy human individuals. J gave up 4 bases and V 6 bases, and 11 bases lay outside the gene matches. CDR1 is LNHDA and CDR2 is SQIVND in the germline V gene (reference sequence). The CDR3 loop spans 15 amino acids. The source material was memory CD8+ T cells from PBMCs. Subset noted: CD45RO+ cells pooled with CCR7-negative TemRA cells. V and J are TRBV19 and TRBJ2-7, with 8 bases that match TRBD1. This TCR came from a young man in good health. Some clones in this sample may be carry-over from other donors' samples. The CDR3 region is CASSLGQGFAYEQYF. The CDR3 nucleotides are TGTGCCAGTAGCCTCGGACAGGGCTTTGCTTACGAGCAGTACTTC.